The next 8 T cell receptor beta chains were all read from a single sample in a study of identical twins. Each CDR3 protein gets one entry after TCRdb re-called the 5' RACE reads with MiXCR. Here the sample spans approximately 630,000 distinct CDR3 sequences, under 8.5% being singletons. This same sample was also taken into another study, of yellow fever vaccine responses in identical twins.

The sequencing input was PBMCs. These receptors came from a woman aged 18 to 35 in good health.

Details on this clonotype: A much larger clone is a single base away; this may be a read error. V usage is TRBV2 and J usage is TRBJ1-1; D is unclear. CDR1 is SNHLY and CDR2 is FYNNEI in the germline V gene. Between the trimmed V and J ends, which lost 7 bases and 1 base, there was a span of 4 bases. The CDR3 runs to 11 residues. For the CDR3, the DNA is TGTGCCAGCAACAAGAACACTGAAGCTTTCTTT. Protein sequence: CASNKNTEAFF.

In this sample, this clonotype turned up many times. As DNA, the CDR3 is TGTGCCAGCTCACCGACAGGGTCCTACGAGCAGTACTTC. This gives the protein CASSPTGSYEQYF. The J gene is TRBJ2-7, the V gene TRBV12-3 or TRBV12-4, with TRBD1 matching 7 bases. V was pared by 8 bases and J by 1 base, with 5 bases of the junction left unmatched. This CDR3 is 13 amino acids long.

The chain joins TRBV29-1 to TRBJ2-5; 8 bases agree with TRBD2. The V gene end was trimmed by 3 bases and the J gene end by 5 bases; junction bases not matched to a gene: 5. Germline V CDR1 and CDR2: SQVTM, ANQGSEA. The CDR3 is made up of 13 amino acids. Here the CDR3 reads CSVDPGGGETQYF. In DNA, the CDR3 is TGCAGCGTTGACCCCGGGGGGGGGGAGACCCAGTACTTC.

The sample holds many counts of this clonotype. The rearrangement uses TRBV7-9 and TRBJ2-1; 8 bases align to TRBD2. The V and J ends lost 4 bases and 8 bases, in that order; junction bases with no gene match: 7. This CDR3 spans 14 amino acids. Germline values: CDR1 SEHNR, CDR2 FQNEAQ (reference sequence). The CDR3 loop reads CASSSGTSGHEQFF. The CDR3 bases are TGTGCCAGCAGCTCGGGTACTAGCGGCCATGAGCAGTTCTTC.

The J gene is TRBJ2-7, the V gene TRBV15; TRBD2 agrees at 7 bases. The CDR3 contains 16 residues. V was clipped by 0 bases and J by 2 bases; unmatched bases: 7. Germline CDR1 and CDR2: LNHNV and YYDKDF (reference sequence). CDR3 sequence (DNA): TGTGCCACCAGCAGAGAGAGGGCTCGGGGGGCCTACGAGCAGTACGTC. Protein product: CATSRERARGAYEQYV.

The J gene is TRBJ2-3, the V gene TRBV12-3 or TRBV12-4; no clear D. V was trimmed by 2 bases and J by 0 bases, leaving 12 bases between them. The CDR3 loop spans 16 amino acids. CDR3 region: CASSLLGRKSTDTQYF. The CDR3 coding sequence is TGTGCCAGCAGTTTACTGGGCCGGAAGAGCACAGATACGCAGTATTTT.

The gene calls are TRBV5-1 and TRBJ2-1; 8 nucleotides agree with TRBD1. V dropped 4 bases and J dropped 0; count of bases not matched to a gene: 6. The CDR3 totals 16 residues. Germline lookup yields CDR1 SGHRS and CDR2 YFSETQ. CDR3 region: CASSLRQGSSYNEQFF. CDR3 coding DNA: TGCGCCAGCAGCCTCCGACAGGGGAGCTCCTACAATGAGCAGTTCTTC.

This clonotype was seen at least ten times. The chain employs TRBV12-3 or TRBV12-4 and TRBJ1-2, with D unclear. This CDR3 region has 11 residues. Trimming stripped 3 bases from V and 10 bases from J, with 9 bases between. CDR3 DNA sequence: TGTGCCAGCAGTTTGGTGGGAATCTACACCTTC. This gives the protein CASSLVGIYTF.